This TCR beta chain was sequenced in a study of cytomegalovirus exposure and HLA in healthy donors. Study information: Falling in the Caucasian-associated ancestry cluster were about four fifths of approximately 410 genotyped donors.

The PCR contained 60 Vbeta and 13 Jbeta primers. Measured with immunoSEQ multiplex PCR; TCRdb has only the in-frame clones, and not every one. The sample includes 140,000 or so clones, approximately 72% of them seen just once. Overall study results and limits: Of the V segments, some could not be distinguished, including TRBV6-2 and TRBV6-3, and were excluded.

From germline, CDR1 is MNHNS and CDR2 SASEGT. V was cut by 6 bases and J by 5 bases, with 17 bases left in between. The CDR3 has 14 amino acids. This clone was observed a handful of times. The antigen is not known. This clonotype was obtained from a woman aged 60-70 years in good health and CMV-seronegative. What was sequenced was PBMCs. The chain couples TRBV6-1 to TRBJ2-7, with TRBD2 as a possible D gene (6 bases). Written as DNA, the CDR3 is TGTGCCAGCAGCTCTAACGGTCGGGGGAACGAGCAGTACTTC. Its protein is CASSSNGRGNEQYF.